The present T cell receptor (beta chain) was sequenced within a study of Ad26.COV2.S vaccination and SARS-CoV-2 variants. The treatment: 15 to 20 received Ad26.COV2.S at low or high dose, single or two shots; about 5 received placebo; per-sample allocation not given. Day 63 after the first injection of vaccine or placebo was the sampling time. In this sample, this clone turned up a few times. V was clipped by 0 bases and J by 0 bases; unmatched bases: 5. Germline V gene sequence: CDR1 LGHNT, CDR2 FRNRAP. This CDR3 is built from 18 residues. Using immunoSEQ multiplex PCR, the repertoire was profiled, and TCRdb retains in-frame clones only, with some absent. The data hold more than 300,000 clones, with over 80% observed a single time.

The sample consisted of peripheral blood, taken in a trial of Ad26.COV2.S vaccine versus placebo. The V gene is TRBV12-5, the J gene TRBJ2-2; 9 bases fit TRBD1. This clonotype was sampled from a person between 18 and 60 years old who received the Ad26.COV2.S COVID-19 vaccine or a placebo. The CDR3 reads CASGLVRGTGTNTGELFF. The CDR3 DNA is TGTGCTAGTGGTTTGGTACGAGGGACAGGGACGAACACCGGGGAGCTGTTTTTT.